This section outlines one TCR beta chain sequence together with its context. The sample carries other DNA sequences with the same CDR3. This entry comes from a study of T cell responses to AZD1222 COVID-19 vaccine. Clones were sequenced by immunoSEQ multiplex PCR, and TCRdb holds only the in-frame ones, with some missing. Counted here are about 100,000 clones, 86% occurring once; the ten biggest clones make up approximately 3%. Here the sequenced sample was peripheral blood, taken 28 days after the second dose of the MenACWY control vaccine. The TCR originated in an adult who received the MenACWY meningococcal vaccine as a control.

CDR3 region: CAISESSYEQYF. The DNA of the CDR3 is TGTGCCATCAGTGAGAGTTCCTACGAGCAGTACTTC. The chain recombines TRBV10-3 with TRBJ2-7; D is ambiguous. Trimming took 2 bases from V and 1 from J, leaving 3 bases between them. The CDR3 runs to 12 residues. Germline V CDR1 and CDR2: ENHRY, SYGVKD.